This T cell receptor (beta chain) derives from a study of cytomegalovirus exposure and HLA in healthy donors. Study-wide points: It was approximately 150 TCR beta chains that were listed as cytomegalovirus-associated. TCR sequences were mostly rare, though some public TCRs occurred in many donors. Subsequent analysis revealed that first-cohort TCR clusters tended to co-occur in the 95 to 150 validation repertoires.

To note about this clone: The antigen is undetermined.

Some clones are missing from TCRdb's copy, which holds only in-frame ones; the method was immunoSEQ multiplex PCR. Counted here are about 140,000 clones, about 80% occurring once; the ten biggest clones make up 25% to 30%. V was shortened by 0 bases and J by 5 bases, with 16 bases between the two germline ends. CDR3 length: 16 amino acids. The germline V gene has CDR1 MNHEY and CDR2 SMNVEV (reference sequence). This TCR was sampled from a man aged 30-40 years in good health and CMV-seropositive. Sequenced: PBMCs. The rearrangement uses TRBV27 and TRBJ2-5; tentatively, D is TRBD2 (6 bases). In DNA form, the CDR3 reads TGTGCCAGCAGTTTATCGGGGGGAACCGAAATCGAGACCCAGTACTTC. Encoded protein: CASSLSGGTEIETQYF.